The rows below give T cell receptor beta chains drawn from one sample of a study of T cells after yellow fever vaccination. TCRdb recomputed calls from the 5' RACE reads with MiXCR, one row per CDR3 protein. The table includes 140,000 to 150,000 distinct CDR3 sequences, 5% to 7.5% detected once. Material: CD4+ T cells sorted from PBMCs, obtained 10 days after the yellow fever booster vaccination. These receptors were taken from a man under 40 who received the YFV17D yellow fever vaccine. Each CDR3 is given with its conserved first and last residue. D genes are given only for firm matches. Expanded clones get a size class; other rows say once, few or many, or leave the size out.

V,length,D,size,J,CDR3,DNA
TRBV6-5,14,-,many,TRBJ2-1,CASRPTRTGYEQFF,TGTGCCAGCAGACCGACTAGAACTGGATATGAGCAGTTCTTC
TRBV5-1,17,TRBD2,many,TRBJ2-3,CASSLAPGGSGSGTQYF,TGCGCCAGCAGCTTGGCCCCAGGCGGGAGCGGGTCCGGTACGCAGTATTTT
TRBV25-1,13,TRBD1,many,TRBJ1-6,CASSPSTGRTLHF,TGTGCCAGCAGTCCCTCGACAGGGCGAACCCTCCACTTT
TRBV12-3/TRBV12-4,10,-,many,TRBJ2-7,CASKGDEQYF,TGTGCCAGCAAGGGAGACGAGCAGTACTTC
TRBV10-3,13,-,many,TRBJ2-2,CAISESKPGELFF,TGTGCCATCAGTGAGTCGAAGCCCGGGGAGCTGTTTTTT
TRBV11-1,19,TRBD2,many,TRBJ2-2,CASSPSGREVLVNTGELFF,TGTGCCAGCAGCCCCAGCGGGAGGGAAGTTCTTGTGAACACCGGGGAGCTGTTTTTT
TRBV23-1,14,-,many,TRBJ1-6,CASSQVQSGSPLHF,TGCGCCAGCAGTCAAGTACAATCAGGGTCACCCCTCCACTTT
TRBV9,14,-,many,TRBJ2-4,CASSVGSTENIQYF,TGTGCCAGCAGCGTAGGGTCCACGGAAAACATTCAGTACTTC
TRBV5-6,16,-,many,TRBJ2-7,CASSLIGAGQSYEQYF,TGTGCCAGCAGCTTGATCGGGGCCGGGCAGTCCTACGAGCAGTACTTC
TRBV12-3/TRBV12-4,14,-,many,TRBJ2-3,CASSLGGSRGTQYF,TGTGCCAGCAGTTTAGGTGGCTCTCGGGGTACGCAGTATTTT
TRBV7-2,15,TRBD1,-,TRBJ2-7,CASSLVGQGAGEQYF,TGTGCCAGCAGCTTAGTCGGACAGGGGGCAGGAGAGCAGTACTTC
TRBV7-9,12,-,-,TRBJ2-7,CASGGTDYEQYF,TGTGCCAGCGGGGGTACGGACTACGAGCAGTACTTC
TRBV5-1,15,-,few,TRBJ2-7,CASSLGYSRPPLLYF,TGCGCCAGCAGCTTGGGGTATTCGCGGCCCCCACTTTTGTACTTC
TRBV12-3/TRBV12-4,14,TRBD2,many,TRBJ2-3,CASRRGLAADTQYF,TGTGCCAGCAGGAGGGGACTAGCGGCAGATACGCAGTATTTT
TRBV12-3/TRBV12-4,14,TRBD1,many,TRBJ1-2,CASSRSGQNYGYTF,TGTGCCAGCAGCCGATCGGGACAGAACTATGGCTACACCTTC
TRBV5-1,15,-,many,TRBJ2-1,CASSLGQTRGNEQFF,TGCGCCAGCAGCTTGGGCCAGACTCGGGGCAATGAGCAGTTCTTC
TRBV3-1,15,-,many,TRBJ1-5,CASSLTARGNQPQHF,TGTGCCAGCAGCCTTACAGCCAGGGGAAATCAGCCCCAGCATTTT
TRBV10-2,15,TRBD2,many,TRBJ2-3,CASSESSGRTDTQYF,TGCGCCAGCAGTGAGAGTAGCGGGAGAACAGATACGCAGTATTTT
TRBV14,16,-,many,TRBJ2-1,CASSQDAGSSYNEQFF,TGTGCCAGCAGCCAAGATGCGGGGAGCTCCTACAATGAGCAGTTCTTC
TRBV5-6,16,TRBD2,many,TRBJ2-1,CASSLGPSGPYNEQFF,TGTGCCAGCAGCTTGGGTCCTAGCGGCCCTTACAATGAGCAGTTCTTC
TRBV20-1,10,-,many,TRBJ2-1,CSPWDNEQFF,TGCAGTCCGTGGGACAATGAGCAGTTCTTC
TRBV20-1,15,-,many,TRBJ2-1,CSAKGGRLSYNEQFF,TGCAGTGCCAAGGGCGGGCGGCTTTCCTACAATGAGCAGTTCTTC
TRBV7-9,16,TRBD2,many,TRBJ2-1,CATWGLAGEGSNEQFF,TGTGCCACCTGGGGACTAGCGGGAGAAGGGTCTAATGAGCAGTTCTTC
TRBV10-3,14,TRBD2,many,TRBJ2-2,CAISDAGGSGELFF,TGTGCCATCAGTGATGCGGGAGGGTCCGGGGAGCTGTTTTTT
TRBV5-1,15,TRBD2,many,TRBJ2-2,CASKSAREDAGELFF,TGCGCCAGCAAAAGTGCGCGGGAGGATGCCGGGGAGCTGTTTTTT
TRBV25-1,12,-,-,TRBJ2-1,CASSEMGNEQFF,TGTGCCAGCAGTGAAATGGGCAATGAGCAGTTCTTC
TRBV28,10,-,many,TRBJ2-3,CLSGADTQYF,TGTTTATCAGGCGCAGATACGCAGTATTTT
TRBV7-2,15,TRBD2,-,TRBJ2-1,CASSRRGRAYNEQFF,TGTGCCAGCAGCCGGCGCGGGAGGGCCTACAATGAGCAGTTCTTC
TRBV20-1,16,TRBD2,-,TRBJ2-2,CSAHTASGQNTGELFF,TGCAGTGCCCACACTGCTAGCGGACAGAACACCGGGGAGCTGTTTTTT
TRBV5-1,15,-,many,TRBJ1-6,CASSLSQANNSPLHF,TGCGCCAGCAGCTTGTCCCAGGCAAATAATTCACCCCTCCACTTT
TRBV20-1,16,-,many,TRBJ2-1,CSARLGGASPYNEQFF,TGCAGTGCTAGATTGGGGGGGGCGTCCCCATACAATGAGCAGTTCTTC
TRBV18,17,-,few,TRBJ1-5,CASSPPSMQGRREPQHF,TGTGCCAGCTCACCACCATCGATGCAGGGAAGGCGAGAGCCCCAGCATTTT
TRBV29-1,11,-,many,TRBJ1-2,CSVRSNYGYTF,TGCAGCGTTCGATCAAACTATGGCTACACCTTC
TRBV29-1,14,TRBD2,many,TRBJ2-2,CSVVGGSHTGELFF,TGCAGCGTTGTAGGCGGGAGCCACACCGGGGAGCTGTTTTTT
TRBV7-2,13,-,-,TRBJ2-1,CASSMNRDNEQFF,TGTGCCAGCAGCATGAACAGGGACAATGAGCAGTTCTTC
TRBV11-2,12,-,-,TRBJ2-7,CASSLPLGEQYF,TGTGCCAGCAGCCTCCCCCTTGGGGAGCAGTACTTC
TRBV5-1,17,-,-,TRBJ2-1,CASSFVSSLSSYNEQFF,TGCGCCAGCAGCTTCGTCAGTTCCCTAAGCTCCTACAATGAGCAGTTCTTC
TRBV4-2,19,TRBD2,-,TRBJ2-3,CASSQEAPGGSASTDTQYF,TGTGCCAGCAGCCAAGAAGCCCCTGGCGGGAGTGCTAGCACAGATACGCAGTATTTT
TRBV7-2,13,-,many,TRBJ2-7,CASSKESSYEQYF,TGTGCCAGCAGCAAAGAGTCTAGTTACGAGCAGTACTTC
TRBV19,15,-,-,TRBJ1-1,CASSIDSARNTEAFF,TGTGCCAGTAGTATAGATTCGGCCCGGAACACTGAAGCTTTCTTT
TRBV29-1,13,TRBD1,many,TRBJ2-5,CSVDRTGGETQYF,TGCAGCGTTGATCGGACAGGGGGCGAGACCCAGTACTTC
TRBV29-1,12,-,many,TRBJ1-5,CSVAAAGQPQHF,TGCAGCGTTGCGGCAGCGGGGCAGCCCCAGCATTTT
TRBV7-7,15,-,few,TRBJ2-1,CASSLAWANDNEQFF,TGTGCTAGCAGCTTAGCATGGGCGAACGACAATGAGCAGTTCTTC
TRBV14,14,-,-,TRBJ1-2,CASSVDRGGYGYTF,TGTGCCAGCAGCGTCGATCGGGGGGGCTATGGCTACACCTTC